These 23 T cell receptor beta chains were sequenced from one sample in a study of blood T cells in healthy people across ages. Alongside a J-beta primer mix, a sample-barcoded 5' primer served in a second PCR lasting about 7 to 12 cycles. TCRdb used MiXCR to reprocess the 5' RACE reads, holding one entry per CDR3 protein. Here the sample spans around 850,000 distinct CDR3 sequences, roughly 34% being singletons. The sample taken for sequencing was blood. The receptors stem from a man between 18 and 29 years old in good health.

This clonotype occurred a few times. This chain connects TRBV4-3 to TRBJ1-5; D unresolved. The CDR3 loop spans 14 amino acids. V shed 0 bases and J shed 6 bases, with 9 bases lying between them. Germline CDR1 LGHNA, CDR2 YSLEER. In nucleotides, the CDR3 is TGCGCCAGCAGCCAAGATCCGGAGGGTCAGCCCCAGCATTTT. Its protein product is CASSQDPEGQPQHF.

This clonotype was seen a handful of times. The rearrangement links TRBV20-1 to TRBJ2-5; D uncertain. Trimming took off 4 bases at V and 5 bases at J, with 8 bases between the two ends. CDR3 length: 11 amino acids. Germline lookup yields CDR1 DFQATT and CDR2 SNEGSKA (reference sequence). The DNA for the CDR3 is TGCAGTGCTACGTTGGCGGAGACCCAGTACTTC. As protein: CSATLAETQYF.

The genes are TRBV12-3 or TRBV12-4 and TRBJ2-3; D is perhaps TRBD2 (5 bases). V dropped 6 bases and J dropped 5 bases, with 9 bases sitting between them. This CDR3 contains 12 residues. CDR3 sequence: CASSQREDTQYF. In DNA, the CDR3 is TGTGCCAGCAGCCAACGGGAAGATACGCAGTATTTT.

This clonotype has more than one count but fewer than ten. The chain has TRBV20-1 and TRBJ1-2; TRBD1 agrees at 12 bases. The junction had 10 bases not matched to a gene; V was cut back by 7 bases and J by 7 bases. Per germline, CDR1 DFQATT and CDR2 SNEGSKA (reference sequence). The CDR3 contains 14 residues. This CDR3 reads CSEKGQGANVGYTF. The CDR3, as DNA: TGCAGTGAAAAGGGACAGGGGGCGAACGTTGGCTACACCTTC.

Notes on this clonotype: Just one base apart from a much larger clone, this may be a read error. The V gene is TRBV5-1, the J gene TRBJ2-4; TRBD2 might be the D (6 bases). Between the trimmed V and J ends, which lost 2 bases and 8 bases, there was a span of 14 bases. CDR3 length equals 14 residues. Germline V gene lookup returns CDR1 SGHRS and CDR2 YFSETQ. The CDR3 DNA follows: TGCGCCAGCAGCTTCAAGGGTGGGGAGGACATTCAGTACTTC. Translated: CASSFKGGEDIQYF.

This chain uses TRBV10-3 with TRBJ2-1; TRBD2 agrees at 9 bases. CDR1 ENHRY and CDR2 SYGVKD come from the germline V gene. J lost 10 bases, V lost 2 bases, and 9 bases had no gene match. The CDR3 sequence is 15 residues long. The CDR3 nucleotides read TGTGCCATCAGTGAGCCGCTAGCGGGGCCCCACGAGCAGTTCTTC. It is translated as CAISEPLAGPHEQFF.

The chain links TRBV7-6 to TRBJ2-4, with 8 positions matching TRBD1. Losses at the gene ends were 1 base for V and 1 base for J; bases not matched to a gene: 6. Germline values: CDR1 SGHVS, CDR2 FNYEAQ. This CDR3 spans 17 amino acids. The CDR3 sequence: CASSLGPGTGAKNIQYF. The CDR3 nucleotides are TGTGCCAGCAGCTTAGGACCAGGGACAGGTGCCAAAAACATTCAGTACTTC.

This sequence joins TRBV20-1 and TRBJ1-5; TRBD1 matches 7 bases. J gave up 1 base and V 4 bases, and 1 base lay outside the gene matches. The CDR3 sequence is 13 residues long. Germline V lookup: CDR1 DFQATT, CDR2 SNEGSKA (reference sequence). The DNA for the CDR3 is TGCAGTGCTATGGGACAGAGCAATCAGCCCCAGCATTTT. This encodes CSAMGQSNQPQHF.

The table lists this clonotype with a few counts. This chain joins TRBV7-2 and TRBJ2-7; the D gene could be TRBD1 or TRBD2 (6 bases each). CDR1 is SGHTA and CDR2 is FQGNSA in the germline V gene. CDR3 length: 15 residues. Trimming stripped 2 bases from V and 7 bases from J, with 18 bases between. The CDR3 sequence: CASSLLADSYNEQYF. The DNA of the CDR3 is TGTGCCAGCAGCTTATTAGCGGACAGTTACAATGAGCAGTACTTC. Full variable domain (rest looked up from reference TRBV7-2 and TRBJ2-7): GAGVSQSPSNKVTEKGKDVELRCDPISGHTALYWYRQSLGQGLEFLIYFQGNSAPDKSGLPSDRFSAERTGGSVSTLTIQRTQQEDSAVYLCASSLLADSYNEQYFGPGTRLTVT.

This clonotype was detected a few times. The V gene is TRBV4-3, the J gene TRBJ2-3; tentatively, D is TRBD1 (5 bases). Trimming cost V 0 bases and J 2 bases, with 15 bases left between them. The CDR3 totals 17 residues. Germline values: CDR1 LGHNA, CDR2 YSLEER. CDR3: CASSQDEVGPFTDTQYF. In DNA, the CDR3 is TGCGCCAGCAGCCAAGATGAGGTGGGGCCATTCACAGATACGCAGTATTTT.

This clonotype was counted a few times. The chain has TRBV20-1 and TRBJ2-7; 8 bases are shared with TRBD1. The CDR3 runs to 13 residues. Per germline, CDR1 DFQATT and CDR2 SNEGSKA (reference sequence). With 5 bases clipped from V and 7 bases from J, the junction kept 10 bases outside the gene matches. The CDR3 spells CSAATGGYNEQYF. The CDR3 DNA follows: TGCAGTGCTGCCACAGGGGGTTACAATGAGCAGTACTTC.

This clonotype was detected many times. The CDR3 loop is CSARGITQTPYEQYF. The CDR3 coding sequence is TGCAGTGCTAGAGGGATTACTCAGACGCCCTACGAGCAGTACTTC. The chain joins TRBV20-1 to TRBJ2-7; D is ambiguous. Germline V lookup: CDR1 DFQATT, CDR2 SNEGSKA (reference sequence). CDR3 length equals 15 residues. Trimming removed 1 base at V and 2 bases at J, with 15 bases between.

The chain has TRBV2 and TRBJ2-1; 10 bases fit TRBD2. V was clipped by 4 bases and J by 0 bases; unmatched bases: 6. The V gene's germline CDR1 is SNHLY and CDR2 FYNNEI. The CDR3 has 17 amino acids. DNA of the CDR3: TGTGCCAGCAGTGGGGCTAGCGGGGGCCCCTCCTACAATGAGCAGTTCTTC. Residues: CASSGASGGPSYNEQFF.

This clonotype has a handful of counts. The chain employs TRBV15 and TRBJ2-7, with 8 bases matching TRBD1. V was pared by 6 bases and J by 3 bases, with 4 bases of the junction left unmatched. Germline loops: CDR1 LNHNV, CDR2 YYDKDF (reference sequence). The CDR3 has 13 residues. CDR3 sequence: CATSQDRGYEQYF. The CDR3 region has the DNA TGTGCCACCAGTCAAGACAGGGGCTACGAGCAGTACTTC.

J is TRBJ2-7 and V is TRBV27, with D unclear. This CDR3 comprises 15 residues. The germline V gene has CDR1 MNHEY and CDR2 SMNVEV (reference sequence). The ends were cut back, 2 bases at V and 2 bases at J, with 13 bases in the middle. The CDR3 DNA follows: TGTGCCAGCAGTTTAGCTTCTCCAGGTCCCTACGAGCAGTACTTC. Protein product: CASSLASPGPYEQYF.

This clonotype has a handful of counts. The chain recombines TRBV12-3 or TRBV12-4 with TRBJ2-5; TRBD1 or TRBD2 may be the D gene (5 bases each). V lost 6 bases to trimming and J lost 5 bases, with 19 bases between them. This CDR3 has 15 residues. Written as DNA, the CDR3 is TGTGCCAGCAGAACCGGGACCCAACCCGGGGAGACCCAGTACTTC. This gives the protein CASRTGTQPGETQYF.

The chain combines TRBV20-1 with TRBJ1-2, with TRBD1 identical over 7 bases. Germline V gives CDR1 DFQATT, CDR2 SNEGSKA (reference sequence). The CDR3 loop spans 15 amino acids. V lost 4 bases, J lost 4 bases, and 12 bases stayed unmatched. The DNA of the CDR3 is TGCAGTGCTACTCTAAGACAGGGCATGAGCTATGGCTACACCTTC. This sequence encodes CSATLRQGMSYGYTF.

The J gene is TRBJ2-5, the V gene TRBV20-1; 7 nucleotides line up with TRBD2. The trim removed 1 base at V and 11 bases at J, leaving 10 bases unmatched. CDR1 DFQATT and CDR2 SNEGSKA come from the germline V gene (reference sequence). The CDR3 runs 13 residues. CDR3 sequence: CSARGPGGNEQYF. The CDR3 DNA reads TGCAGTGCTAGAGGTCCGGGGGGAAATGAGCAGTACTTC.

Many counts were recorded for this clonotype. The chain employs TRBV20-1 and TRBJ2-1, with D unresolved. This CDR3 region has 13 residues. Trimming took 0 bases from V and 2 from J, leaving 5 bases between them. Germline CDR1 is DFQATT and CDR2 is SNEGSKA (reference sequence). The CDR3 loop is CSAREVTYNEQFF. The CDR3 DNA reads as TGCAGTGCTAGAGAAGTCACCTACAATGAGCAGTTCTTC.

The J gene is TRBJ2-1, the V gene TRBV20-1; 8 bases match TRBD2. The CDR3 runs to 14 residues. V was pared by 6 bases and J by 2 bases, with 6 bases of the junction left unmatched. In germline, CDR1 is DFQATT, CDR2 SNEGSKA (reference sequence). The CDR3: CSAPLAGPYNEQFF. The DNA for the CDR3 is TGCAGTGCGCCTCTAGCGGGCCCCTACAATGAGCAGTTCTTC.

The sample holds a few counts of this clonotype. The rearrangement links TRBV29-1 to TRBJ1-1; no clear D gene. The germline gives CDR1 SQVTM, CDR2 ANQGSEA. V was trimmed by 1 base and J by 5 bases, leaving 8 bases between them. There are 12 residues in the CDR3. CDR3 residues: CSVEGTGTEAFF. The CDR3 DNA reads as TGCAGCGTTGAAGGTACGGGAACTGAAGCTTTCTTT.

The gene calls are TRBV30 and TRBJ1-2, with 7 bases lining up with TRBD1. CDR3 size: 11 residues. Germline V gives CDR1 GTSNPN, CDR2 SVGIG (reference sequence). V lost 7 bases to trimming and J lost 7 bases; unmatched junction nucleotides: 6. The CDR3 DNA follows: TGTGCCTTTAAGACAGGGTCTGGCTACACCTTC. Amino acids: CAFKTGSGYTF. Based on the CDR3 plus reference TRBV30 and TRBJ1-2, the full variable domain is SQTIHQWPATLVQPVGSPLSLECTVEGTSNPNLYWYRQAAGRGLQLLFYSVGIGQISSEVPQNLSASRPQDRQFILSSKKLLLSDSGFYLCAFKTGSGYTFGSGTRLTVV.

This clonotype appeared a few times. The V and J genes are TRBV5-1 and TRBJ2-1; D might be TRBD2 (6 bases). V was cut by 3 bases and J by 8 bases, with 12 bases left in between. CDR3 size: 13 residues. The germline V gene encodes CDR1 SGHRS and CDR2 YFSETQ. CDR3 protein: CASSWGIADEQFF. The CDR3, as DNA: TGCGCCAGCAGCTGGGGGATAGCGGATGAGCAGTTCTTC.